This note documents a single T cell receptor beta chain sequence. Sequencing was performed with immunoSEQ multiplex PCR; in TCRdb, only in-frame clones are kept and a portion is missing. The repertoire holds 30,000 to 40,000 clones, with 70% to 85% as singletons. The CDR3 consists of 14 residues. Trimming at V came to 1 base and at J to 4 bases, leaving 6 bases not matched to a gene. Germline values: CDR1 GTSNPN, CDR2 SVGIG (reference sequence). The data stem from a study of blood T cell repertoires in COVID-19. J is TRBJ2-7 and V is TRBV30; 8 nucleotides align to TRBD1. This clonotype originated in a woman in her sixties or seventies with acute or convalescent COVID-19. Sequenced: peripheral blood. The DNA for the CDR3 is TGTGCCTGGAGTGGGGGGACAGGTTCGTACGAGCAGTACTTC. It specifies CAWSGGTGSYEQYF.